This TCR beta chain emerged from a study of shared clonotypes between healthy human individuals. General study findings and limits: Clonotype sharing across donors was expected to vary with sequencing depth. Enrolling few donors narrowed the genetic and exposure-history diversity that was represented.

Between the trimmed V and J ends, which lost 6 bases and 0 bases, there was a span of 13 bases. Germline CDR1 reads SGHKS; CDR2 reads YYEKEE (reference sequence). CDR3 length equals 16 residues. Using immunoSEQ multiplex PCR, the repertoire was profiled, and TCRdb retains in-frame clones only, with some absent. This table holds approximately 1.5 million clones, under 99% found once. Concerning this clone: What it binds is not known.

Splitting of CD4+ cells produced CD45RA+ naive and CD45RA-negative memory subsets. The sequenced sample consisted of naive CD4+ T cells sorted from blood. This sample's subset: CD45RA+ positively selected. J is TRBJ2-6 and V is TRBV5-5; D gene ambiguous. The receptor was derived from a man aged 25-45 years in good health. Here the CDR3 DNA reads TGTGCCAGCACCCCACCCCGGCTCTCTGGGGCCAACGTCCTGACTTTC. This gives the protein CASTPPRLSGANVLTF.